The text below deals with one TCR beta chain. Its antigen is as yet unknown. TCRdb fed the 5' RACE reads into MiXCR, producing one record per CDR3 protein. The sample records 700,000 or so distinct CDR3 sequences, around 19% being singletons. This sample is drawn from a study of CD8 T cells in ankylosing spondylitis. The study's findings and limits: A motif of roughly eight highly homologous TCR beta variants was seen as apparently characteristic of ankylosing spondylitis blood.

CDR1 is SEHNR, CDR2 FQNEAQ, per germline (reference sequence). Trimming removed 8 bases from V and 8 bases from J, with 9 bases in between. The CDR3 has 11 amino acids. The sequencing sample was made of blood, either unsorted or a sorted T cell fraction (not recorded which). The chain is built from TRBV7-9 and TRBJ1-4; D uncertain. This receptor was identified in a male donor with ankylosing spondylitis. DNA of the CDR3: TGTGCCAGCCGTACTGAAGAAAAACTGTTTTTT. Amino acid sequence: CASRTEEKLFF. The full variable domain, its missing parts supplied by reference TRBV7-9 and TRBJ1-4, is DTGVSQNPRHKITKRGQNVTFRCDPISEHNRLYWYRQTLGQGPEFLTYFQNEAQLEKSRLLSDRFSAERPKGSFSTLEIQRTEQGDSAMYLCASRTEEKLFFGSGTQLSVL.